This note documents a single T cell receptor beta chain sequence. The antigen is undetermined. The data were taken from a study of cytomegalovirus exposure and HLA in healthy donors. General study findings and limits: It was taken for granted in presence/absence analyses that sequencing depth across donors was roughly uniform.

PCR used 60 Vbeta primers and 13 Jbeta primers. Only in-frame clones appear in the TCRdb table, and some are missing; sequencing was by immunoSEQ multiplex PCR. The table shows around 150,000 clones, with over 60% occurring only once. The ends were cut back, 7 bases at V and 1 base at J, with 4 bases in the middle. CDR3 size: 11 residues. Per the germline V gene, CDR1 is SNHLY and CDR2 is FYNNEI. This TCR was sampled from a male donor in good health and CMV-seronegative. Sequencing used PBMCs. This rearrangement joins TRBV2 to TRBJ1-2; D not resolved. The CDR3 DNA sequence: TGTGCCAGCACCATTAACTATGGCTACACCTTC. Translation gives CASTINYGYTF.